A single sample is the source of the 29 T cell receptor beta chains below, sequenced in a study of T cell repertoires in cytomegalovirus infection. In TCRdb, the reads were re-called with MiXCR into one record per CDR3 protein. The sample yields about 300,000 distinct CDR3 sequences, around 9.6% seen once. What was sequenced was PBMCs. These receptors were taken from a human donor in good health (CMV status not recorded). Some clones in this sample may be carry-over from other donors' samples.

This clonotype came up many times. This chain connects TRBV7-2 to TRBJ2-7; 8 bases are shared with TRBD1. Unmatched junction bases numbered 11, after V lost 4 bases and J lost 6 bases. Germline CDR1 is SGHTA and CDR2 is FQGNSA. The CDR3 runs to 15 residues. The CDR3: CASSSQGAVQGEQYF. The CDR3, as DNA: TGTGCCAGCAGCTCTCAGGGGGCGGTCCAAGGCGAGCAGTACTTC.

This clonotype was seen a handful of times. V usage is TRBV2 and J usage is TRBJ2-6; D might be TRBD1 (5 bases). The CDR3 is made up of 17 amino acids. The V end lost 7 bases, the J end lost 0 bases, and 16 bases lay between the germline ends. Germline loops: CDR1 SNHLY, CDR2 FYNNEI. CDR3 amino acids: CASKSRQLFSGANVLTF. The DNA for the CDR3 is TGTGCCAGCAAATCCCGACAGTTATTCTCTGGGGCCAACGTCCTGACTTTC.

A few counts support this clonotype. In DNA form, the CDR3 reads TGCAGCGTTGAAGAAGGGAGGGGGAACACTGAAGCTTTCTTT. Translation gives CSVEEGRGNTEAFF. This rearrangement joins TRBV29-1 to TRBJ1-1, with a possible D match to TRBD1 (5 bases). The length of the CDR3 is 14 residues. Deletions cut 0 bases from V and 1 base from J, with 9 bases between. Germline CDR1 reads SQVTM; CDR2 reads ANQGSEA.

This clonotype appeared many times. The rearrangement links TRBV10-3 to TRBJ2-2; D may correspond to TRBD1 or TRBD2 (5 bases each). Germline V gene sequence: CDR1 ENHRY, CDR2 SYGVKD. V was shortened by 6 bases and J by 2 bases, with 13 bases between the two germline ends. The CDR3 sequence is 15 residues long. CDR3 amino acids: CAIRAGTDNTGELFF. CDR3 DNA sequence: TGTGCCATCAGAGCCGGGACGGATAACACCGGGGAGCTGTTTTTT.

Many counts were recorded for this clonotype. The chain recombines TRBV28 with TRBJ1-1; 7 nucleotides align to TRBD1. The V gene's germline CDR1 is MDHEN and CDR2 SYDVKM. J lost 5 bases, V lost 7 bases, and 25 bases had no gene match. CDR3 size: 19 residues. The CDR3: CASTLILIGQEDDGTEAFF. CDR3 DNA: TGTGCCAGCACATTAATCCTTATTGGACAGGAAGATGATGGAACTGAAGCTTTCTTT.

This clonotype was counted many times. The rearrangement uses TRBV10-3 and TRBJ2-3; D might be TRBD2 (6 bases). Germline V gene sequence: CDR1 ENHRY, CDR2 SYGVKD. V lost 4 bases, J lost 1 base, and 12 bases lay in between. This CDR3 contains 15 residues. This chain's CDR3 is CAISGSGGGTDTQYF. As DNA, the CDR3 is TGTGCCATCAGTGGTAGCGGCGGGGGCACAGATACGCAGTATTTT.

In this sample, this clonotype turned up many times. The chain couples TRBV4-2 to TRBJ2-2; D is possibly TRBD1 or TRBD2 (5 bases each). V lost 5 bases to trimming and J lost 3 bases, with 13 bases between them. Germline V gene lookup returns CDR1 LGHNA and CDR2 YNFKEQ. The CDR3 runs to 15 residues. The CDR3 here is CASSVTGTHTGELFF. CDR3 DNA: TGTGCCAGCAGCGTAACCGGGACCCACACCGGGGAGCTGTTTTTT.

At least ten counts were recorded for this clonotype. V and J are TRBV7-2 and TRBJ2-5; 8 bases fit TRBD2. The CDR3 is made up of 16 amino acids. Germline V CDR1 and CDR2: SGHTA, FQGNSA. J lost 3 bases, V lost 5 bases, and 11 bases had no gene match. The chain's CDR3 is CASSTRAGAFEETQYF. The CDR3, as DNA: TGTGCCAGCAGCACAAGAGCGGGGGCCTTCGAAGAGACCCAGTACTTC.

This clonotype was seen a few times. The chain couples TRBV15 to TRBJ1-1; D uncertain. In germline, CDR1 is LNHNV, CDR2 YYDKDF (reference sequence). Trimming took 0 bases from V and 1 from J, leaving 9 bases between them. This CDR3 is built from 15 residues. The CDR3 sequence is CATSRDKTGNTEAFF. CDR3 nucleotide sequence: TGTGCCACCAGCAGAGATAAGACGGGGAACACTGAAGCTTTCTTT.

This clonotype was recorded a few times. The J gene is TRBJ2-1, the V gene TRBV3-1, with 13 bases identical to TRBD2. V lost 1 base, J lost 9 bases, and 12 bases stayed unmatched. This CDR3 region has 18 residues. Looked up from germline, CDR1 is LGHDT and CDR2 is YNNKEL (reference sequence). The CDR3, as DNA: TGTGCCAGCAGCCAAGGTCCTCCTGGACTAGCGGGGGTGGTTGAGCAGTTCTTC. Amino acids: CASSQGPPGLAGVVEQFF.

This clonotype has just one count. This chain links TRBV5-1 with TRBJ1-1; D remains ambiguous. The ends were cut back, 1 base at V and 1 base at J, with 14 bases in the middle. Germline CDR1 is SGHRS and CDR2 is YFSETQ. The CDR3 sequence is 16 residues long. The CDR3 sequence: CASSLSGGYPNTEAFF. CDR3 in DNA: TGCGCCAGCAGCTTGTCAGGCGGGTACCCGAACACTGAAGCTTTCTTT.

This clonotype came up many times. This chain uses TRBV28 with TRBJ1-1, with D possibly matching TRBD1 (6 bases). V was clipped by 6 bases and J by 1 base, with 12 bases between them. Per germline, CDR1 MDHEN and CDR2 SYDVKM. The CDR3 is 14 amino acids. CDR3 amino acids: CASRLRGANTEAFF. CDR3 nucleotides: TGTGCCAGCAGACTAAGGGGGGCGAACACTGAAGCTTTCTTT.

This clonotype was seen more than once but under ten times. This chain uses TRBV29-1 with TRBJ1-1; D is perhaps TRBD1 (5 bases). The length of the CDR3 is 14 residues. The germline CDR1 and CDR2 sequences are SQVTM and ANQGSEA. Trimming cost V 2 bases and J 2 bases, with 12 bases left between them. CDR3 protein: CSVEPRGANTEAFF. The CDR3 bases are TGCAGCGTTGAACCCAGAGGGGCTAACACTGAAGCTTTCTTT.

This clonotype was recorded many times. The V gene is TRBV6-1, the J gene TRBJ2-1, with no clear D. V was pared by 6 bases and J by 2 bases, with 14 bases between. The CDR3 is 15 residues long. Germline V gene lookup returns CDR1 MNHNS and CDR2 SASEGT. The CDR3 is CASRVGPGTYNEQFF. The DNA of the CDR3 is TGTGCCAGCAGGGTGGGCCCAGGCACCTACAATGAGCAGTTCTTC.

This clonotype was counted many times. The rearrangement uses TRBV19 and TRBJ1-5, with TRBD1 identical over 11 bases. V dropped 5 bases and J dropped 10; count of bases not matched to a gene: 19. The V gene's germline CDR1 is LNHDA and CDR2 SQIVND (reference sequence). This CDR3 is 18 amino acids long. DNA for the CDR3: TGTGCCAGTAGTCCCCCGGACAGGGGGCGATTCTTAGATAAACCCCAGCATTTT. This codes for CASSPPDRGRFLDKPQHF.

This clonotype appeared many times. V gene TRBV4-3 combines with J gene TRBJ2-1, with D perhaps matching TRBD2 (6 bases). In germline, CDR1 is LGHNA, CDR2 YSLEER. V was trimmed by 0 bases and J by 8 bases, leaving 14 bases between them. CDR3 size: 15 residues. CDR3 protein: CASSQEEAGNHEQFF. Here the CDR3 DNA reads TGCGCCAGCAGCCAAGAGGAGGCGGGGAACCATGAGCAGTTCTTC.

This clonotype was seen repeatedly, ten times or more. The chain combines TRBV5-4 with TRBJ2-2; the match to TRBD1 covers 8 bases. The CDR3 totals 16 residues. The V gene's germline CDR1 is SGHNT and CDR2 YYREEE (reference sequence). After removal of 3 bases from V and 3 bases from J, the junction contained 7 bases not matched to a gene. The CDR3 protein is CASSSLADRDTGELFF. In DNA form, the CDR3 reads TGTGCCAGCAGCTCCCTGGCGGACAGGGACACCGGGGAGCTGTTTTTT.

There are many counts of this clonotype. The chain links TRBV28 to TRBJ1-2; D uncertain. Trimming left V 5 bases short and J 2 bases short, with 6 bases between. In germline, CDR1 is MDHEN, CDR2 SYDVKM. The CDR3 is 12 amino acids. This CDR3 is CASSLGNYGYTF. The DNA of the CDR3 is TGTGCCAGCAGTCTTGGGAACTATGGCTACACCTTC.

This clonotype was counted at least ten times. The rearrangement joins TRBV13 to TRBJ2-6; 7 bases map to TRBD1. Per the germline V gene, CDR1 is PRHDT and CDR2 is FYEKMQ (reference sequence). This CDR3 has 18 residues. Trimming took 4 bases from V and 0 from J; bases not matched to a gene: 9. CDR3: CASSSYGTESSGANVLTF. CDR3 nucleotides: TGTGCCAGCAGCTCTTACGGGACAGAGAGCTCTGGGGCCAACGTCCTGACTTTC.

This clonotype came up many times. The V call is TRBV6-2 or TRBV6-3, the J call TRBJ2-2; a weak D match, TRBD2 (6 bases). This CDR3 has 15 amino acids. Germline V gene sequence: CDR1 MNHEY, CDR2 SVGEGT. V was clipped by 10 bases and J by 0 bases, with 15 bases between them. The CDR3 DNA reads as TGTGCCACCCGGATGACTAGTTCGAACACCGGGGAGCTGTTTTTT. This sequence encodes CATRMTSSNTGELFF.

This clonotype was seen at least ten times. The V call is TRBV5-4, the J call TRBJ1-1; D call uncertain. The V end lost 3 bases, the J end lost 4 bases, and 7 bases lay between the germline ends. CDR1 and CDR2 from the germline V gene are SGHNT and YYREEE (reference sequence). The CDR3 has 12 residues. CDR3: CASSWDGTEAFF. For the CDR3, the DNA is TGTGCCAGCAGCTGGGATGGCACTGAAGCTTTCTTT.

This chain links TRBV18 with TRBJ2-6; no reliable D call. There are 16 residues in the CDR3. With 5 bases removed from V and 2 bases from J, the gap between germline ends came to 13 bases. Germline V CDR1 and CDR2: KGHSH, LQKENI. The CDR3 bases are TGTGCCAGCTCAGTCCAACCGGGCGCTGGGGCCAACGTCCTGACTTTC. It translates to CASSVQPGAGANVLTF.

This clonotype was seen repeatedly, ten times or more. The chain couples TRBV20-1 to TRBJ1-4; tentatively, D is TRBD1 (6 bases). The CDR3 is made up of 13 amino acids. V was pared by 6 bases and J by 6 bases, with 14 bases between. Per germline, CDR1 DFQATT and CDR2 SNEGSKA (reference sequence). The CDR3 loop reads CSAGVGGHEKLFF. The CDR3 DNA is TGCAGTGCAGGGGTGGGGGGGCATGAAAAACTGTTTTTT.

Ten or more counts support this clonotype. The CDR3 region is CASSYTLGGLENSPLHF. The CDR3 nucleotides read TGTGCCAGCAGTTACACGCTCGGAGGGCTGGAGAATTCACCCCTCCACTTT. The chain couples TRBV6-2 or TRBV6-3 to TRBJ1-6, with D unresolved. V gave up 2 bases and J gave up 7 bases, with 18 bases separating them. Per germline, CDR1 MNHEY and CDR2 SVGEGT. CDR3 length: 17 amino acids.

V usage is TRBV25-1 and J usage is TRBJ2-7; unclear D gene. Deletions cut 4 bases from V and 2 bases from J, with 12 bases between. Germline assignment: CDR1 MGHDK and CDR2 SYGVNS. This CDR3 comprises 14 residues. In DNA, the CDR3 is TGTGCCAGCAGTGCGGTCGGGCCTCCCTACGAGCAGTACGTC. It codes for CASSAVGPPYEQYV.

Many counts were recorded for this clonotype. The gene calls are TRBV6-6 and TRBJ1-1, with TRBD1 matching 7 bases. The CDR3 sequence is 14 residues long. Germline V gene sequence: CDR1 MNHNY, CDR2 SVGAGI (reference sequence). Germline trimming cut 5 bases from V and 1 base from J; bases unmatched to any gene: 4. The CDR3 loop reads CASSPTGTNTEAFF. The CDR3 nucleotides read TGTGCCAGCAGTCCGACAGGGACGAACACTGAAGCTTTCTTT.

This clonotype was recorded a few times. This chain connects TRBV27 to TRBJ1-6; D not resolved. The CDR3 is 13 residues long. Per germline, CDR1 MNHEY and CDR2 SMNVEV (reference sequence). Trimming removed 1 base from V and 7 bases from J, with 5 bases in between. The CDR3 reads CASSLWVNSPLHF. The CDR3 DNA is TGTGCCAGCAGTTTATGGGTCAATTCACCCCTCCACTTT.

This clonotype appeared many times. The chain is built from TRBV12-5 and TRBJ1-1; D gene ambiguous. The germline gives CDR1 LGHNT, CDR2 FRNRAP. The germline V and J ends were trimmed by 3 bases and 0 bases, with 2 bases remaining between them. The CDR3 has 12 residues. For the CDR3, the DNA is TGTGCTAGTGGTTTAATGAACACTGAAGCTTTCTTT. This sequence encodes CASGLMNTEAFF.

This clonotype was found many times. The rearrangement joins TRBV7-8 to TRBJ1-1; perhaps TRBD1 as D (5 bases). In germline, CDR1 is SGHVS, CDR2 FQNEAQ. The CDR3 sequence is 16 residues long. V lost 1 base and J lost 5, with 17 bases in between. The CDR3 sequence: CASSLVGRGRGTEAFF. In DNA, the CDR3 is TGTGCCAGCAGCTTAGTAGGGCGGGGCCGAGGGACTGAAGCTTTCTTT.